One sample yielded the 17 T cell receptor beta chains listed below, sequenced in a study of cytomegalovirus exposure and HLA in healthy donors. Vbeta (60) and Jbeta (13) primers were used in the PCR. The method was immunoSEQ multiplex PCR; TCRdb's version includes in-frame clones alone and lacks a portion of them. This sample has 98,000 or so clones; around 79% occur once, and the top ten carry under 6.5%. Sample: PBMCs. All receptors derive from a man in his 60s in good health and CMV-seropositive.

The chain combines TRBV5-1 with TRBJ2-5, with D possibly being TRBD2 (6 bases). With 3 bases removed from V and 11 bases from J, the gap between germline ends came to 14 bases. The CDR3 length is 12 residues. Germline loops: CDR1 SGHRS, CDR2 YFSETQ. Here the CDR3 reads CASSSPPGEQYF. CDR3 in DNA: TGCGCCAGCAGCTCGCCTCCGGGAGAGCAGTACTTC.

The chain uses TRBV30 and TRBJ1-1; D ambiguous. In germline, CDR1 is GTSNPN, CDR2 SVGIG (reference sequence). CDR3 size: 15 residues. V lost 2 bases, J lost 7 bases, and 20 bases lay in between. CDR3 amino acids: CAWSLKSGDGFEAFF. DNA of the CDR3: TGTGCCTGGAGTTTAAAGAGCGGGGATGGATTTGAAGCTTTCTTT.

CDR3 sequence (DNA): TGTGCCAGCAGTTACCAGGGTCTGGGGTATGGCGAGCAGTTCTTC. Amino acids: CASSYQGLGYGEQFF. The chain combines TRBV6-5 with TRBJ2-1; maybe TRBD1 (5 bases). Germline V lookup: CDR1 MNHEY, CDR2 SVGAGI. CDR3 length equals 15 residues. Trimming took 2 bases from V and 10 from J, leaving 18 bases between them.

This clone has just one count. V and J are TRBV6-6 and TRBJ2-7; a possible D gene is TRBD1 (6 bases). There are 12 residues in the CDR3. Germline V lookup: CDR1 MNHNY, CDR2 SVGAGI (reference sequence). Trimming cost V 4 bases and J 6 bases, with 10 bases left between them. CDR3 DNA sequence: TGTGCCAGCAGTTCGTGGACAGCCGAGCAGTACTTC. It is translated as CASSSWTAEQYF.

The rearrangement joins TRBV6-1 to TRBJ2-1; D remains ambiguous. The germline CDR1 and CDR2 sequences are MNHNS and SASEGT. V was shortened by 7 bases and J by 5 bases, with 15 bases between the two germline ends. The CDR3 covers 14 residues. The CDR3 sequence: CASKFSQRNNEQFF. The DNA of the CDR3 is TGTGCCAGCAAATTTTCTCAGCGAAACAATGAGCAGTTCTTC.

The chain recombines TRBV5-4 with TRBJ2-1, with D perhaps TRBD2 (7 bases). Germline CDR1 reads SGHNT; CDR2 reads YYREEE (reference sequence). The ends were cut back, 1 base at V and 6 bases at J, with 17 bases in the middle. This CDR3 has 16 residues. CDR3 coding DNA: TGTGCCAGCAGCTTGTTTCGCGGGGGCGACTCCAATGAGCAGTTCTTC. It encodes CASSLFRGGDSNEQFF.

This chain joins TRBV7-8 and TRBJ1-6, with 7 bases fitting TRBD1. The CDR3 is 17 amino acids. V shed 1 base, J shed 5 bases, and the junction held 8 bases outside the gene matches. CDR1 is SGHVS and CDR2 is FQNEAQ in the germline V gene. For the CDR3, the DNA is TGTGCCAGCAGCTTAGATGGAGGGGGCGCGAATAATTCACCCCTCCACTTT. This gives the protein CASSLDGGGANNSPLHF.

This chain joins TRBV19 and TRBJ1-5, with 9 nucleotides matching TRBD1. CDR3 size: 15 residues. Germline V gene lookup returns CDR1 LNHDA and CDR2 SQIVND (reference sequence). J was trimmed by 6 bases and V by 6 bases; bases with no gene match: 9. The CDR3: CASSTRGQGSQPQHF. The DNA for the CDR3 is TGTGCCAGTAGCACCCGCGGACAGGGGAGTCAGCCCCAGCATTTT.

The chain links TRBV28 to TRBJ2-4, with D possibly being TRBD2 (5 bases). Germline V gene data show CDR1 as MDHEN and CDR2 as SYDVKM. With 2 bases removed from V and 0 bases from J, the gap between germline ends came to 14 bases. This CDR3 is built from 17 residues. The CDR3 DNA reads TGTGCCAGCAGTTTACCGGCCGGACTTGGAGCCAAAAACATTCAGTACTTC. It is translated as CASSLPAGLGAKNIQYF.

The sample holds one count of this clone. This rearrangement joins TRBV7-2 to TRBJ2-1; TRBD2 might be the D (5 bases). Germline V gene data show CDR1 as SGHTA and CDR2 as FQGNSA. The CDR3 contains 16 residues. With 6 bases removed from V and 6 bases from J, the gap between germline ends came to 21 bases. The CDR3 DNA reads TGTGCCAGCAGTTTACCCGTAGCGTCGTTGGGCAATGAGCAGTTCTTC. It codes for CASSLPVASLGNEQFF.

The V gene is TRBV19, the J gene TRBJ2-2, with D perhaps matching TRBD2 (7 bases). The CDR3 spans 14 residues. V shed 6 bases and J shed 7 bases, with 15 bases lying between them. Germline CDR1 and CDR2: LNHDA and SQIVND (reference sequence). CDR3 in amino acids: CASRLTGGDGELFF. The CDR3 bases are TGTGCCAGTAGATTGACGGGGGGCGACGGGGAGCTGTTTTTT.

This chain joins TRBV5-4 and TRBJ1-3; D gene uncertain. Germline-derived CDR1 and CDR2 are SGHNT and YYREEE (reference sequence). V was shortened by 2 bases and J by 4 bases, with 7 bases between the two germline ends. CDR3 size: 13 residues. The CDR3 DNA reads TGTGCCAGCAGCTTCAACTCCGGAAACACCATATATTTT. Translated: CASSFNSGNTIYF.

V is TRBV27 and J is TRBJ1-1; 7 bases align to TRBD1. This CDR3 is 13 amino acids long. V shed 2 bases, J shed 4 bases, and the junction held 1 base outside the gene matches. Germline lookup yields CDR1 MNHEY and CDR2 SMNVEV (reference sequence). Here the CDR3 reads CASSLNRGTEAFF. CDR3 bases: TGTGCCAGCAGTTTAAACAGGGGCACTGAAGCTTTCTTT.

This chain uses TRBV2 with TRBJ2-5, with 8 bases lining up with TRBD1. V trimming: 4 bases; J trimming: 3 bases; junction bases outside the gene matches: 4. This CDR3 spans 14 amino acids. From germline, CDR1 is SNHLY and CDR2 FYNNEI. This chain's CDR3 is CASSAMTGEETQYF. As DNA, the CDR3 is TGTGCCAGCAGTGCTATGACAGGGGAAGAGACCCAGTACTTC.

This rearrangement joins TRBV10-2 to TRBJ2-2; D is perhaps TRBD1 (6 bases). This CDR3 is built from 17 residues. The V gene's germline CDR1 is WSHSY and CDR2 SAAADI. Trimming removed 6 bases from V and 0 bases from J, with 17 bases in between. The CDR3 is CASSRLGQQSNTGELFF. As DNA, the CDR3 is TGCGCCAGCAGCCGTCTCGGACAGCAATCGAACACCGGGGAGCTGTTTTTT.

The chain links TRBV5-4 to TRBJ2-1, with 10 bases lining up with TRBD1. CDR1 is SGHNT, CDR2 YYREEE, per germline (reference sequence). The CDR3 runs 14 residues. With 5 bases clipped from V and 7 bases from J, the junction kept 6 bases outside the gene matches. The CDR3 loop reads CASRPGTGANEQFF. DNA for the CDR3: TGTGCCAGCAGACCCGGGACAGGGGCGAATGAGCAGTTCTTC. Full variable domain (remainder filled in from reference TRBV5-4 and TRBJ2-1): ETGVTQSPTHLIKTRGQQVTLRCSSQSGHNTVSWYQQALGQGPQFIFQYYREEENGRGNFPPRFSGLQFPNYSSELNVNALELDDSALYLCASRPGTGANEQFFGPGTRLTVL.

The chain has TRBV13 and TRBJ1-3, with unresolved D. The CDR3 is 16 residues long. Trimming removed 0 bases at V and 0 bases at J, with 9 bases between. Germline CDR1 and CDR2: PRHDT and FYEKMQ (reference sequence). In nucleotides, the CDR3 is TGTGCCAGCAGCTTAGGCAGGCAAATCTCTGGAAACACCATATATTTT. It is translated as CASSLGRQISGNTIYF.